The T cell receptor beta chain described here comes from a study of blood T cell repertoires in COVID-19. Across the study: Samples representing acute and convalescent COVID-19 were sourced from the United States, Italy and Spain. PBMCs, B-cell-depleted T cells, or T cells provided the cDNA or gDNA that made up the material.

Per the original methods: For nucleated cells, counts were estimated from reference gene primer amplification. Libraries were prepared by immunoSEQ multiplex PCR; TCRdb keeps only in-frame clonotypes and omits some of them. V, J and clone size reflect that table, while D and trimming were determined from the DNA. The sample shows 150,000 or so clones, about 88% of them seen only once. Followed over time, Seattle patients had been enrolled while infection was active. The CDR3 is 15 residues long. Germline values: CDR1 DFQATT, CDR2 SNEGSKA (reference sequence). V was pared by 3 bases and J by 0 bases, with 4 bases of the junction left unmatched.

Input material: peripheral blood. The sequence was collected from a woman aged 50 to 60 with COVID-19, enrolled during active disease. V is TRBV20-1 and J is TRBJ1-1, with TRBD1 identical over 10 bases. CDR3 nucleotides: TGCAGTGCTAGTCCGACAGGGGGCTTGAACACTGAAGCTTTCTTT. As protein: CSASPTGGLNTEAFF.